The 27 T cell receptor beta chains reported below all come from one sample, sequenced in a study of shared clonotypes between healthy human individuals. TCRdb's table, derived via immunoSEQ multiplex PCR, lists solely in-frame clones and lacks some. The sample lists 300,000 to 350,000 clones; around 70% were seen once. Sample: memory CD4+ T cells sorted from blood. As to subset: CD45RA-negative fraction. All receptors come from a man aged 25 to 40 in good health.

The genes are TRBV7-9 and TRBJ1-3, with D uncertain. Germline CDR1 reads SEHNR; CDR2 reads FQNEAQ (reference sequence). Trimming removed 5 bases at V and 0 bases at J, with 14 bases between. The CDR3 is 16 amino acids. Written as DNA, the CDR3 is TGTGCCAGCAGCATACGTGGGCGGACCTCTGGAAACACCATATATTTT. Amino acids: CASSIRGRTSGNTIYF.

This clone occurred once. The chain carries TRBV28 and TRBJ2-3; possibly TRBD1 for D (6 bases). Per germline, CDR1 MDHEN and CDR2 SYDVKM. Between the trimmed V and J ends, which lost 7 bases and 9 bases, there was a span of 20 bases. This CDR3 has 14 residues. The CDR3 bases are TGTGCCAGCACCCTTTGGGCAGGGGACGGCACGCAGTATTTT. Amino acid sequence: CASTLWAGDGTQYF.

There are many counts of this clone. V is TRBV5-5 and J is TRBJ1-1; tentatively, D is TRBD1 (6 bases). Deletions cut 2 bases from V and 7 bases from J, with 12 bases between. This CDR3 comprises 13 residues. Germline V gene data show CDR1 as SGHKS and CDR2 as YYEKEE (reference sequence). CDR3 amino acids: CASSFAGTFEAFF. CDR3 bases: TGTGCCAGCAGCTTCGCAGGGACATTTGAAGCTTTCTTT.

A note on this clone: One end of the junction is discordant with germline, which a read error may explain. The chain joins TRBV5-8 to TRBJ1-4; the match to TRBD1 covers 7 bases. The CDR3 runs 15 residues. Germline loops: CDR1 SGHTS, CDR2 YDEGEE. The CDR3 sequence: CASSFLGTAKEKLFF. The CDR3 region has the DNA TGTGCCAGCAGCTTCCTCGGGACAGCTAAAGAAAAACTGTTTTTT.

The rearrangement joins TRBV27 to TRBJ2-3; perhaps TRBD1 as D (5 bases). There are 15 residues in the CDR3. V was cut by 3 bases and J by 4 bases, with 14 bases left in between. Germline loops: CDR1 MNHEY, CDR2 SMNVEV (reference sequence). This chain's CDR3 is CASSFDPWGADTQYF. For the CDR3, the DNA is TGTGCCAGCAGTTTTGACCCCTGGGGCGCAGATACGCAGTATTTT.

At least ten counts were recorded for this clone. This chain joins TRBV21-1 and TRBJ2-7; the D call TRBD2 from the table was never checked on the DNA. TRBV21-1 is an annotated pseudogene. The CDR3 spans 18 residues. This chain's CDR3 is CASRTAGLEDKFPYEQYF. In nucleotides, the CDR3 is TGTGCCAGCAGAACCGCAGGACTAGAGGACAAGTTTCCCTACGAGCAGTACTTC.

This sequence joins TRBV27 and TRBJ2-1; a possible D gene is TRBD2 (6 bases). Trimming stripped 6 bases from V and 5 bases from J, with 11 bases between. The CDR3 loop spans 13 amino acids. Germline V lookup: CDR1 MNHEY, CDR2 SMNVEV (reference sequence). DNA for the CDR3: TGTGCCAGCAGGGATTCTAGCGACAATGAGCAGTTCTTC. Translation gives CASRDSSDNEQFF.

CDR3 residues: CSVGPTGSLGEKLFF. As DNA, the CDR3 is TGCAGCGTTGGACCCACAGGATCGTTAGGTGAAAAACTGTTTTTT. The V gene is TRBV29-1, the J gene TRBJ1-4; D might be TRBD1 (5 bases). Germline V gene data show CDR1 as SQVTM and CDR2 as ANQGSEA. The germline V and J ends were trimmed by 4 bases and 7 bases, with 19 bases remaining between them. CDR3 length equals 15 residues.

In this sample, this clone turned up many times. This chain uses TRBV28 with TRBJ1-5, with D possibly being TRBD1 (5 bases). This CDR3 is 17 amino acids long. Germline CDR1 and CDR2: MDHEN and SYDVKM. The V and J ends lost 3 bases and 0 bases respectively, with 15 bases between them. CDR3 DNA: TGTGCCAGCAGTTTCCGGGGGAATGCTTTTAGCAATCAGCCCCAGCATTTT. It translates to CASSFRGNAFSNQPQHF.

The chain couples TRBV7-9 to TRBJ2-5; the D gene is possibly TRBD2 (6 bases). Germline V gives CDR1 SEHNR, CDR2 FQNEAQ (reference sequence). Trimming removed 5 bases from V and 3 bases from J, with 19 bases in between. CDR3 length: 16 amino acids. CDR3 region: CASSDARGLLKETQYF. CDR3 bases: TGTGCCAGCAGCGACGCACGGGGACTCCTCAAAGAGACCCAGTACTTC.

The V gene is TRBV4-3, the J gene TRBJ2-2; 11 bases are a match to TRBD2. CDR3 length equals 16 residues. Looked up from germline, CDR1 is LGHNA and CDR2 is YSLEER. Unmatched junction bases numbered 4, after V lost 1 base and J lost 6 bases. The CDR3 DNA is TGCGCCAGCAGCCAAGCGGGACTAGCGGAGCCCGGGGAGCTGTTTTTT. Translating gives CASSQAGLAEPGELFF.

This clone came up a few times. The CDR3 here is CASSGGLVNNEQFF. CDR3 nucleotides: TGCGCCAGCAGTGGGGGACTAGTTAACAATGAGCAGTTCTTC. The chain employs TRBV10-1 and TRBJ2-1; the match to TRBD2 covers 8 bases. Unmatched junction bases numbered 4, after V lost 4 bases and J lost 5 bases. Germline values: CDR1 WNHNN, CDR2 SYGVQD (reference sequence). The CDR3 has 14 residues.

The rearrangement uses TRBV5-1 and TRBJ2-3; D gene unclear. This CDR3 contains 13 residues. V shed 5 bases and J shed 0 bases, with 7 bases lying between them. Looked up from germline, CDR1 is SGHRS and CDR2 is YFSETQ. The CDR3 sequence: CASSVESTDTQYF. DNA for the CDR3: TGCGCCAGCAGTGTGGAAAGCACAGATACGCAGTATTTT. Full variable domain (missing parts from reference TRBV5-1 and TRBJ2-3): KAGVTQTPRYLIKTRGQQVTLSCSPISGHRSVSWYQQTPGQGLQFLFEYFSETQRNKGNFPGRFSGRQFSNSRSEMNVSTLELGDSALYLCASSVESTDTQYFGPGTRLTVL.

Only one count was recorded for this clone. The chain employs TRBV6-6 and TRBJ2-3; 13 nucleotides align to TRBD2. J gave up 6 bases and V 5 bases, and 5 bases lay outside the gene matches. The CDR3 is made up of 15 amino acids. CDR1 is MNHNY and CDR2 is SVGAGI in the germline V gene (reference sequence). The CDR3 nucleotides are TGTGCCAGCAGTGCAAGGACTAGCGGGAGTGATACGCAGTATTTT. Translation: CASSARTSGSDTQYF.

This clone was counted a single time. The chain employs TRBV18 and TRBJ2-7; possibly TRBD1 for D (5 bases). The ends were cut back, 3 bases at V and 3 bases at J, with 12 bases in the middle. Germline loops: CDR1 KGHSH, CDR2 LQKENI. This CDR3 has 14 residues. Written as DNA, the CDR3 is TGTGCCAGCTCACCCGGACAAGGACGCTACGAGCAGTACTTC. The encoded protein is CASSPGQGRYEQYF.

The CDR3 DNA follows: TGCGCCAGCAGCCTACAGGGGTCCCAGGAGACCCAGTACTTC. This gives the protein CASSLQGSQETQYF. The gene calls are TRBV5-1 and TRBJ2-5, with 7 positions matching TRBD1. The junction had 8 bases not matched to a gene; V was cut back by 4 bases and J by 5 bases. CDR3 length: 14 residues. Germline assignment: CDR1 SGHRS and CDR2 YFSETQ.

The V gene is TRBV28, the J gene TRBJ2-1; D is ambiguous. This CDR3 spans 11 amino acids. V was pared by 3 bases and J by 10 bases, with 7 bases between. The germline V gene has CDR1 MDHEN and CDR2 SYDVKM. Here the CDR3 reads CASSFFSEQFF. CDR3 nucleotides: TGTGCCAGCAGTTTCTTTAGCGAGCAGTTCTTC.

The chain employs TRBV2 and TRBJ2-5, with 8 bases matching TRBD1. The trim removed 6 bases at V and 5 bases at J, leaving 5 bases unmatched. The germline gives CDR1 SNHLY, CDR2 FYNNEI. CDR3 length: 13 residues. Written as DNA, the CDR3 is TGTGCCAGCAGACAGACAGGGGTGGAGACCCAGTACTTC. Encoded protein: CASRQTGVETQYF.

This clone was counted many times. V is TRBV27 and J is TRBJ2-7, with D unclear. The CDR3 contains 13 residues. Germline V CDR1 and CDR2: MNHEY, SMNVEV (reference sequence). Trimming cost V 4 bases and J 0 bases, with 7 bases left between them. The CDR3 DNA reads TGTGCCAGCAGTTCTCTAGTCTCCTACGAGCAGTACTTC. Translated, it gives CASSSLVSYEQYF.

This clone showed up just a few times. The chain uses TRBV28 and TRBJ1-2; D uncertain. There are 10 residues in the CDR3. CDR1 and CDR2 from the germline V gene are MDHEN and SYDVKM. Trimming left V 8 bases short and J 2 bases short, with 3 bases between. The chain's CDR3 is CASGNYGYTF. The CDR3 DNA reads TGTGCCAGCGGGAACTATGGCTACACCTTC.

The genes are TRBV7-2 and TRBJ2-5; TRBD1 aligns across 7 bases. J lost 9 bases, V lost 4 bases, and 14 bases had no gene match. Germline CDR1 reads SGHTA; CDR2 reads FQGNSA. CDR3 length equals 15 residues. CDR3 sequence: CASSSNNRDSLPQYF. DNA for the CDR3: TGTGCCAGCAGCTCCAACAACCGGGACAGTTTACCCCAGTACTTC. Looking up the rest from reference TRBV7-2 and TRBJ2-5 gives the full variable domain: GAGVSQSPSNKVTEKGKDVELRCDPISGHTALYWYRQSLGQGLEFLIYFQGNSAPDKSGLPSDRFSAERTGGSVSTLTIQRTQQEDSAVYLCASSSNNRDSLPQYFGPGTRLLVL.

The chain recombines TRBV7-2 with TRBJ2-7, with 9 bases fitting TRBD2. Germline trimming cut 5 bases from V and 5 bases from J; bases unmatched to any gene: 13. Germline V lookup: CDR1 SGHTA, CDR2 FQGNSA. The CDR3 consists of 16 residues. The CDR3 nucleotides are TGTGCCAGCAGCCGGTGGCGGGAGGGTATCCGGGACGAGCAGTACTTC. It encodes CASSRWREGIRDEQYF.

There are a few counts of this clone. The V gene is TRBV6-1, the J gene TRBJ2-3; possibly TRBD2 for D (6 bases). CDR3 size: 14 residues. Between the trimmed V and J ends, which lost 6 bases and 0 bases, there was a span of 10 bases. Germline V lookup: CDR1 MNHNS, CDR2 SASEGT. As DNA, the CDR3 is TGTGCCAGCAGATCTAGCGAAAGCACAGATACGCAGTATTTT. Amino acids: CASRSSESTDTQYF.

The gene calls are TRBV6-1 and TRBJ2-7, with TRBD2 matching 10 bases. Trimming removed 2 bases from V and 3 bases from J; junction bases left unmatched: 7. Germline V gene lookup returns CDR1 MNHNS and CDR2 SASEGT. The CDR3 loop spans 16 amino acids. CDR3 in amino acids: CASSETIAGGLYEQYF. The CDR3 bases are TGTGCCAGCAGTGAAACCATAGCGGGAGGACTCTACGAGCAGTACTTC.

There are a few counts of this clone. V usage is TRBV2 and J usage is TRBJ1-2, with D unresolved. V gave up 9 bases and J gave up 8 bases, with 10 bases separating them. The CDR3 spans 10 residues. Germline loops: CDR1 SNHLY, CDR2 FYNNEI. The CDR3 bases are TGTGCCAGTTACGACCCGGGCTACACCTTC. It yields the protein CASYDPGYTF.

This CDR3 reads CASSYSDSADTQYF. CDR3 bases: TGTGCCAGCAGTTACTCGGACAGCGCAGATACGCAGTATTTT. The chain joins TRBV6-6 to TRBJ2-3; TRBD1 is a possible D gene (6 bases). The CDR3 is made up of 14 amino acids. The V gene's germline CDR1 is MNHNY and CDR2 SVGAGI (reference sequence). Trimming took 0 bases from V and 4 from J, leaving 8 bases between them.

The chain carries TRBV7-2 and TRBJ1-1; D may be TRBD1 (6 bases). The CDR3 consists of 16 residues. CDR1 and CDR2 (germline): SGHTA, FQGNSA. Trimming left V 4 bases short and J 10 bases short, with 25 bases between. This CDR3 reads CASSSTRAYAGAGAFF. The CDR3 region has the DNA TGTGCCAGCAGCTCAACAAGGGCATACGCGGGGGCAGGAGCTTTCTTT.